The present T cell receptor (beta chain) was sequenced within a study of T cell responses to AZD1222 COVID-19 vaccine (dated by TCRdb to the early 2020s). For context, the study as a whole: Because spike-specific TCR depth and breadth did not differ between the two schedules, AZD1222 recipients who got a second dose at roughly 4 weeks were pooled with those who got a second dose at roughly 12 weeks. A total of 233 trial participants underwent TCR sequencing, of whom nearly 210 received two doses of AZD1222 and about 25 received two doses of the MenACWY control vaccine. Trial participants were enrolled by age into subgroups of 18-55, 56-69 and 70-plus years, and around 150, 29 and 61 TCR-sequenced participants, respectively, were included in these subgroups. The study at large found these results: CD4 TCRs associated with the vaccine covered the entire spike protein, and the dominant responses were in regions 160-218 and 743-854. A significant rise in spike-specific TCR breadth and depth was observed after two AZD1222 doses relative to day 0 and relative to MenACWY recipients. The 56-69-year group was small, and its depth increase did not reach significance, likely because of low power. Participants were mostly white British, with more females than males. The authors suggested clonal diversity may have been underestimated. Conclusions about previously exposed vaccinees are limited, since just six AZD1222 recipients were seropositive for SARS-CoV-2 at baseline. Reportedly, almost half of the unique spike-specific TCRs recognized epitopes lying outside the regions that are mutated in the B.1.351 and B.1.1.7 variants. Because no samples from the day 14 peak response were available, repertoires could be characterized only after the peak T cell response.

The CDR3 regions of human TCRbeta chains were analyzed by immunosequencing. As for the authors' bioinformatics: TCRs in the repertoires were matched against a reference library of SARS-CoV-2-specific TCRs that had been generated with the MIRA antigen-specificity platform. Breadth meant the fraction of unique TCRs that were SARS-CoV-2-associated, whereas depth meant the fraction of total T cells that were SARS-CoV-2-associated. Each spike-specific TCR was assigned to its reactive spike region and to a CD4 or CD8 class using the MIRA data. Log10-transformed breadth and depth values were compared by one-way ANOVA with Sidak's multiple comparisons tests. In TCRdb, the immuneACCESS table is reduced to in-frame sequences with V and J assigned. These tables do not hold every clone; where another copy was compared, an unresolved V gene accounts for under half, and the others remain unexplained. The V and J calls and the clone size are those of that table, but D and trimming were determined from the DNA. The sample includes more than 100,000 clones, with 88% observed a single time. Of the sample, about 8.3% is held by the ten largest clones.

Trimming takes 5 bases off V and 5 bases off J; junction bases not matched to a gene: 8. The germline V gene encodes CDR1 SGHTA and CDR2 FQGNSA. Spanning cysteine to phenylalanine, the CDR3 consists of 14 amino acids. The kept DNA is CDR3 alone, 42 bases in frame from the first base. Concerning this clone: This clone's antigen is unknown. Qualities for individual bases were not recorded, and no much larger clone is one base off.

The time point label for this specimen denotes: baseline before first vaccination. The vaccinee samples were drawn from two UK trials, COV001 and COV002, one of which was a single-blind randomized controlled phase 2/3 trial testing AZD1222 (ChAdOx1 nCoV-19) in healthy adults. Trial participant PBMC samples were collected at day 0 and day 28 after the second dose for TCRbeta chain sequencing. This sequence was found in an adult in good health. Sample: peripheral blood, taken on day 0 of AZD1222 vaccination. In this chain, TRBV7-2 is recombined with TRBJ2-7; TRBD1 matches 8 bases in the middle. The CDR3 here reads CASSKRDRRNEQYF. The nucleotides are TGTGCCAGCAGCAAGAGGGACAGGAGGAACGAGCAGTACTTC. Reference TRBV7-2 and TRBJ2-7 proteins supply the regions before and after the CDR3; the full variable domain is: GAGVSQSPSNKVTEKGKDVELRCDPISGHTALYWYRQSLGQGLEFLIYFQGNSAPDKSGLPSDRFSAERTGGSVSTLTIQRTQQEDSAVYLCASSKRDRRNEQYFGPGTRLTVT.